This T cell receptor (beta chain) was captured by sequencing in a study of T-cell memory formation after mild COVID-19. This clonotype was detected only a few times. The CDR3 is 14 amino acids. Trimming took 0 bases from V and 2 from J, leaving 8 bases between them. CDR1 is LGHNA, CDR2 YNFKEQ, per germline. TCRdb independently ran MiXCR on the 5' RACE reads; one entry per CDR3 protein. This sample has some 270,000 distinct CDR3 sequences, with roughly 14% found just once. Sequences were obtained from PBMCs or a T cell subset sorted from them (not recorded which). This chain links TRBV4-2 with TRBJ2-7; tentatively, D is TRBD1 or TRBD2 (5 bases each). The TCR sequence derives from an adult woman who had mild COVID-19 (a few samples of this study predate the infection). Cell type and time point are not known. The CDR3 DNA reads as TGTGCCAGCAGCCAAGATAGGGGAGCCTACGAGCAGTACTTC. Translated: CASSQDRGAYEQYF.